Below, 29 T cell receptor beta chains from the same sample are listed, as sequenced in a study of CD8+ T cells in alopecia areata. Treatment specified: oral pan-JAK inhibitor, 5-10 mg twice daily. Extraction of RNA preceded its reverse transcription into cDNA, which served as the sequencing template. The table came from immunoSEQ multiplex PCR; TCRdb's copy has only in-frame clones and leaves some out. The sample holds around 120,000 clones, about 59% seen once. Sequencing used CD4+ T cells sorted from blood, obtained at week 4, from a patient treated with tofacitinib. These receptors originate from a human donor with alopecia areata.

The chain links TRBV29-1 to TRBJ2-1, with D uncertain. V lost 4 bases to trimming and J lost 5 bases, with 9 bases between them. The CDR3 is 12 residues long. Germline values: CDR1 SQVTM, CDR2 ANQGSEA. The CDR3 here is CSVVGLDNEQFF. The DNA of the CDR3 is TGCAGCGTTGTCGGGCTAGACAATGAGCAGTTCTTC.

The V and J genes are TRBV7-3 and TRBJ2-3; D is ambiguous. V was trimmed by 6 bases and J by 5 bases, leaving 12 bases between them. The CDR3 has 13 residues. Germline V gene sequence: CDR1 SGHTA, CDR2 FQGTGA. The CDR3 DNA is TGTGCCAGCAGTCCCTCCCCGGAAGATACGCAGTATTTT. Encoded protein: CASSPSPEDTQYF.

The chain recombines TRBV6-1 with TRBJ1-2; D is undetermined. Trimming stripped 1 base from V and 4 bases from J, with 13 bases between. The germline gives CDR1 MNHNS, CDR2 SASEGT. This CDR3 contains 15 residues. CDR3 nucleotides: TGTGCCAGCAGTGAAGGGGTTGGGCGGCCCTATGGCTACACCTTC. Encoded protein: CASSEGVGRPYGYTF.

The CDR3, as DNA: TGTGCCAGCAGCTTGGAGGATACCGGGGAGCTGTTTTTT. This codes for CASSLEDTGELFF. This chain joins TRBV5-4 and TRBJ2-2; D ambiguous. The CDR3 totals 13 residues. CDR1 SGHNT and CDR2 YYREEE come from the germline V gene (reference sequence). Trimming pared 0 bases from V and 5 bases from J, leaving 5 bases between.

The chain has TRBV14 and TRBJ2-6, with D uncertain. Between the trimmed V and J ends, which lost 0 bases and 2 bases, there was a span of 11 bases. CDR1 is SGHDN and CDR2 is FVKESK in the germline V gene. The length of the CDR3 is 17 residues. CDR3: CASSQDLLTAGANVLTF. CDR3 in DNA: TGTGCCAGCAGCCAAGATTTACTTACTGCTGGGGCCAACGTCCTGACTTTC.

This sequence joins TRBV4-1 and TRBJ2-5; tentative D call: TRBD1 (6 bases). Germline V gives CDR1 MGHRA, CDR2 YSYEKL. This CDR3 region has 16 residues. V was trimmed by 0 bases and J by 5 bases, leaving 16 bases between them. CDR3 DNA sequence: TGCGCCAGCAGCCAAGATCGGTCAGGGGCTAGGGAGACCCAGTACTTC. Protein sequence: CASSQDRSGARETQYF.

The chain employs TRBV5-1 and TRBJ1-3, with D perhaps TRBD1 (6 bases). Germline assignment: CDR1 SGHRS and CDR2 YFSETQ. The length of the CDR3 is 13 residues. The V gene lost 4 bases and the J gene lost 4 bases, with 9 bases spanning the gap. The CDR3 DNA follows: TGCGCCAGCAGCGGCAGGGGAGGAAACACCATATATTTT. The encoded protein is CASSGRGGNTIYF. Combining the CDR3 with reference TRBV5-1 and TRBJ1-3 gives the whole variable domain KAGVTQTPRYLIKTRGQQVTLSCSPISGHRSVSWYQQTPGQGLQFLFEYFSETQRNKGNFPGRFSGRQFSNSRSEMNVSTLELGDSALYLCASSGRGGNTIYFGEGSWLTVV.

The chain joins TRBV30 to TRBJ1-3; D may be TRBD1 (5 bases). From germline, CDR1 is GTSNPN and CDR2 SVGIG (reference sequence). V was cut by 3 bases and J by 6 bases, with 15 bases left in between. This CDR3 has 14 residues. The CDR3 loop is CAWRAGRAENTIYF. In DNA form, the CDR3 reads TGTGCCTGGAGGGCTGGCAGGGCCGAAAACACCATATATTTT. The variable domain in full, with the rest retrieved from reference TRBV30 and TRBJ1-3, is SQTIHQWPATLVQPVGSPLSLECTVEGTSNPNLYWYRQAAGRGLQLLFYSVGIGQISSEVPQNLSASRPQDRQFILSSKKLLLSDSGFYLCAWRAGRAENTIYFGEGSWLTVV.

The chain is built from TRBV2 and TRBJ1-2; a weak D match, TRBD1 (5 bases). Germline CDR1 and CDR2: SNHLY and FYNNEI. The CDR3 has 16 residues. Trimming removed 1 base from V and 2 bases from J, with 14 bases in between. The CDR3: CASSEGTFYTNYGYTF. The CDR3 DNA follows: TGTGCCAGCAGTGAAGGGACATTCTATACCAACTATGGCTACACCTTC. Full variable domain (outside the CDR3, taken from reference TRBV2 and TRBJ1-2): EPEVTQTPSHQVTQMGQEVILRCVPISNHLYFYWYRQILGQKVEFLVSFYNNEISEKSEIFDDQFSVERPDGSNFTLKIRSTKLEDSAMYFCASSEGTFYTNYGYTFGSGTRLTVV.

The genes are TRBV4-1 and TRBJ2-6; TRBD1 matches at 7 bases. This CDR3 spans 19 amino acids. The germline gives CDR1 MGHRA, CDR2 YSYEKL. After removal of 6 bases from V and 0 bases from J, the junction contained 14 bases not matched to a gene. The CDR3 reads CASRPREGTDHSGANVLTF. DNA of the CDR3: TGCGCCAGCAGGCCTCGTGAGGGGACAGACCACTCTGGGGCCAACGTCCTGACTTTC.

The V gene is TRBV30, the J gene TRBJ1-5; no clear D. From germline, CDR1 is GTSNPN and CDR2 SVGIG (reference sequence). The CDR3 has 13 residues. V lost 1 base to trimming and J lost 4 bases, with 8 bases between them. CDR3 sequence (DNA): TGTGCCTGGAGTGGGAGGGATAATCAGCCCCAGCATTTT. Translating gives CAWSGRDNQPQHF.

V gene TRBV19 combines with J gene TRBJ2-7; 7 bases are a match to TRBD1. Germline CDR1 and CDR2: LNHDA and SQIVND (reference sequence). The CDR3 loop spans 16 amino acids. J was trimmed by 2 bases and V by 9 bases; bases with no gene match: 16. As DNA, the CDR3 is TGTGCCAGCAGCCGAAGCCCGGGGACAGCTCCCTACGAGCAGTACTTC. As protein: CASSRSPGTAPYEQYF.

This CDR3 reads CASNPRQGGTEAFF. The CDR3 nucleotides are TGTGCCAGCAACCCCCGGCAGGGAGGCACTGAAGCTTTCTTT. J is TRBJ1-1 and V is TRBV27; D might be TRBD1 (5 bases). Germline V gene sequence: CDR1 MNHEY, CDR2 SMNVEV (reference sequence). The CDR3 is made up of 14 amino acids. Trimming shortened V by 7 bases and J by 4 bases, and 16 bases separated the two germline ends.

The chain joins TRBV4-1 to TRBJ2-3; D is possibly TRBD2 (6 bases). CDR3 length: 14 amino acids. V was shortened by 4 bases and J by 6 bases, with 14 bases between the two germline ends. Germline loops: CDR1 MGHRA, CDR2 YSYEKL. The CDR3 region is CASSRGTRRDTQYF. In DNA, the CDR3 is TGCGCCAGCAGCCGCGGGACTCGCAGGGATACGCAGTATTTT.

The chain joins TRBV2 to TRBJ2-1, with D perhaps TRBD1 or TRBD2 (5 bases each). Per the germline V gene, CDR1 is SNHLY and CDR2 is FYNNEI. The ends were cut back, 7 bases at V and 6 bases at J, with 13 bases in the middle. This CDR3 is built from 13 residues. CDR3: CASTPPGANEQFF. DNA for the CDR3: TGTGCCAGCACCCCCCCCGGGGCCAATGAGCAGTTCTTC.

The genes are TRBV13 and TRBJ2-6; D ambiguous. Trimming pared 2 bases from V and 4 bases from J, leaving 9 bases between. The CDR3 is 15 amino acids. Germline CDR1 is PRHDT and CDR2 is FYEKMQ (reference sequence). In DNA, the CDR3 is TGTGCCAGCAGCTTACTGGGTACAGGGGCCAACGTCCTGACTTTC. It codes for CASSLLGTGANVLTF.

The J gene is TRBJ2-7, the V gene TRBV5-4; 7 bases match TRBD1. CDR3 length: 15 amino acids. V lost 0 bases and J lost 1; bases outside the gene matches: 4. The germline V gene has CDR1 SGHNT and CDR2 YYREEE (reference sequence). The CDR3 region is CASSLGTGASYEQYF. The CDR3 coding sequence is TGTGCCAGCAGCTTGGGGACAGGAGCATCCTACGAGCAGTACTTC.

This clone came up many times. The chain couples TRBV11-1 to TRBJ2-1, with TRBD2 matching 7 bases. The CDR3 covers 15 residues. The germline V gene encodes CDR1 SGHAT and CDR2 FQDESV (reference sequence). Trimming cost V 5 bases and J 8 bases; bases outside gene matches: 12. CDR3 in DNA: TGTGCCAGCAGCGCGGGGGTCGGGATTACAGATGAGCAGTTCTTC. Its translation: CASSAGVGITDEQFF.

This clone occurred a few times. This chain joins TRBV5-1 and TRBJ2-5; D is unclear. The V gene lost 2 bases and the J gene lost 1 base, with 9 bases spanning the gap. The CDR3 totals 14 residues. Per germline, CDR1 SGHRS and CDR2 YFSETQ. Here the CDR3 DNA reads TGCGCCAGCAGCTTTGGGCAGTTCCAAGAGACCCAGTACTTC. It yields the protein CASSFGQFQETQYF.

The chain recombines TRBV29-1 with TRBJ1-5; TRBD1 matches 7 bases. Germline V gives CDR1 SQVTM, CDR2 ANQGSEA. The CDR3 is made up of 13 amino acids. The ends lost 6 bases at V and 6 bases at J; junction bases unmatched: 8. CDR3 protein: CSVTQGTGQPQHF. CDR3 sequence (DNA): TGCAGCGTCACACAGGGGACGGGTCAGCCCCAGCATTTT.

The CDR3 DNA reads TGCGCCAGCAGCCCCAGGGGACTAGCGGCGAACACCGGGGAGCTGTTTTTT. Residues: CASSPRGLAANTGELFF. The genes are TRBV4-1 and TRBJ2-2; 11 nucleotides agree with TRBD2. V lost 4 bases, J lost 0 bases, and 4 bases stayed unmatched. The V gene's germline CDR1 is MGHRA and CDR2 YSYEKL. This CDR3 contains 17 residues.

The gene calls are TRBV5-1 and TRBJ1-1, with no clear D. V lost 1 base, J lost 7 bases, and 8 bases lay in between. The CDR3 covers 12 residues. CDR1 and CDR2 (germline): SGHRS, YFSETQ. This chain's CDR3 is CASSLTPNEAFF. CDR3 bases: TGCGCCAGCAGCTTGACCCCCAATGAAGCTTTCTTT.

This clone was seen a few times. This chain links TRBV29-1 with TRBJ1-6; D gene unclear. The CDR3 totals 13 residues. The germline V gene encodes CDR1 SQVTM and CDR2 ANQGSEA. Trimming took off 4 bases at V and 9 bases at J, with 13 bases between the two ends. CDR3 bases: TGCAGCGTTGGAACGGGGAATGGTTCACCCCTCCACTTT. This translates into CSVGTGNGSPLHF.

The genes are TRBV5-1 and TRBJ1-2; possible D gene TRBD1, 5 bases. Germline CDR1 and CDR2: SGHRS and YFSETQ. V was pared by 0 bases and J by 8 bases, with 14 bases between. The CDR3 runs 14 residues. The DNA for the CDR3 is TGCGCCAGCAGCTTGGAGACCCGGACATCCGGCTACACCTTC. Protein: CASSLETRTSGYTF.

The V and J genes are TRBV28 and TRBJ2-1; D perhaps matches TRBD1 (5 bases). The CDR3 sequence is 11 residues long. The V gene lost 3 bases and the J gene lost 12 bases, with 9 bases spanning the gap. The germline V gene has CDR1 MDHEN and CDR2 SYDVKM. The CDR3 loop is CASSLRRGQFF. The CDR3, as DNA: TGTGCCAGCAGTTTGAGAAGGGGGCAGTTCTTC. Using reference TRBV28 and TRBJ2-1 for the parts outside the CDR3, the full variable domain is DVKVTQSSRYLVKRTGEKVFLECVQDMDHENMFWYRQDPGLGLRLIYFSYDVKMKEKGDIPEGYSVSREKKERFSLILESASTNQTSMYLCASSLRRGQFFGPGTRLTVL.

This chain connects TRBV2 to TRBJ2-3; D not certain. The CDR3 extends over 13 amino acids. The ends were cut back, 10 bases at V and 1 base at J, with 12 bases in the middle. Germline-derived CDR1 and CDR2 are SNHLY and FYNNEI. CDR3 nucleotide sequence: TGTGCCACAAGGGCTGGGCGCACAGATACGCAGTATTTT. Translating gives CATRAGRTDTQYF.

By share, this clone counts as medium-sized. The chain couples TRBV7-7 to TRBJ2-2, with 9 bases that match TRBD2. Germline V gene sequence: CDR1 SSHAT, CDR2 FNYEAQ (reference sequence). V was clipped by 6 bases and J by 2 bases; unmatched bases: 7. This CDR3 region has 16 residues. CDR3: CASRPKGLANTGELFF. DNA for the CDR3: TGTGCCAGCAGGCCCAAGGGACTAGCCAACACCGGGGAGCTGTTTTTT.

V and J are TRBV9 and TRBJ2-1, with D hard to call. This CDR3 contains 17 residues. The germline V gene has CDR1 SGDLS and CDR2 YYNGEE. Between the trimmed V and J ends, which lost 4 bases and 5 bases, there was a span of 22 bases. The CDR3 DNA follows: TGTGCCAGCAGCCCCCCTGGGTCGGCTCGTACCCACAATGAGCAGTTCTTC. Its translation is CASSPPGSARTHNEQFF.

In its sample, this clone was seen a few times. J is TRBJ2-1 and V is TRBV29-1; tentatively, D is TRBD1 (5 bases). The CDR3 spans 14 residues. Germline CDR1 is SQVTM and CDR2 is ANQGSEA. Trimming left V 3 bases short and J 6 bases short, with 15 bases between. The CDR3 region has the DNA TGCAGCGTTGATTCGGCAGGGTTTAGCAATGAGCAGTTCTTC. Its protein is CSVDSAGFSNEQFF.